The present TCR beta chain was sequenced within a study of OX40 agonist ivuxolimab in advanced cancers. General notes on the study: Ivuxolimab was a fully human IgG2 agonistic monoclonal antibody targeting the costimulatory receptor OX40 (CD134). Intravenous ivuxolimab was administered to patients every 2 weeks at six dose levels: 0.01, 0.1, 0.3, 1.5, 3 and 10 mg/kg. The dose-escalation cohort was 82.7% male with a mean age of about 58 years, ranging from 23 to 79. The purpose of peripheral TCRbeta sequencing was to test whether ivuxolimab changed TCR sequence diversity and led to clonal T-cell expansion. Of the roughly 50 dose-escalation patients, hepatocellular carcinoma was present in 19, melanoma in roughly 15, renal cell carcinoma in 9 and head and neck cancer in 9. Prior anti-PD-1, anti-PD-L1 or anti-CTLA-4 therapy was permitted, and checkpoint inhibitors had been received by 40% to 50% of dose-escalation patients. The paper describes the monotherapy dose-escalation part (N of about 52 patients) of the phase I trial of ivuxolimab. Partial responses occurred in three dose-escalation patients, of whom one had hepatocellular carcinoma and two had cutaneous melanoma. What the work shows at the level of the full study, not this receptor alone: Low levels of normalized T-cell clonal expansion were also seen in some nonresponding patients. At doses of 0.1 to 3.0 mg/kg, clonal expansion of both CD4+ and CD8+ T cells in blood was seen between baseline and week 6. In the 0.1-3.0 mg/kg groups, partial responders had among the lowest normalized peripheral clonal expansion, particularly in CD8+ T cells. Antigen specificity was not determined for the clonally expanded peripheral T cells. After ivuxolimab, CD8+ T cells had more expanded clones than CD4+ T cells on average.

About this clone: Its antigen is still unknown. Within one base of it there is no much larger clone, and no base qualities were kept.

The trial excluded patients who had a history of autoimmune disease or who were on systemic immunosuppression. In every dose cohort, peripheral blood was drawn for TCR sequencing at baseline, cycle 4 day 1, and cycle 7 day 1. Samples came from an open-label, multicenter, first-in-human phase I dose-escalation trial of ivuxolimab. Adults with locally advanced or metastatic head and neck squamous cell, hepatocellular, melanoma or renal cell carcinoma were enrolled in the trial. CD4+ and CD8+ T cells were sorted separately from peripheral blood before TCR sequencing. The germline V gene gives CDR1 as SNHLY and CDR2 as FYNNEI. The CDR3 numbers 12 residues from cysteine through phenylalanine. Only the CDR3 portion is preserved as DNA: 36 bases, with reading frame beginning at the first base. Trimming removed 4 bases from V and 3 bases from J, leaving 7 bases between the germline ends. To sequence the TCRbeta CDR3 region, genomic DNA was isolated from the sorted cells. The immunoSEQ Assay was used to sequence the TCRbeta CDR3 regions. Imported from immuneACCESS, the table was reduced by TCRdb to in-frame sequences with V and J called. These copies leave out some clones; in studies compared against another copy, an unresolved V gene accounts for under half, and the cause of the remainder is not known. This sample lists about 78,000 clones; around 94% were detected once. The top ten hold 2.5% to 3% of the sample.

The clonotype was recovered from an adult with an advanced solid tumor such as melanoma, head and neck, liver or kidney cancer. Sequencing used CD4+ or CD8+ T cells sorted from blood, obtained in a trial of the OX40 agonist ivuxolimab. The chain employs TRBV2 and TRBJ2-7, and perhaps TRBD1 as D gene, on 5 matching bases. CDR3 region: CASSGDSYEQYF. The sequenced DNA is TGTGCCAGCAGTGGAGACAGCTACGAGCAGTACTTC.